This T cell receptor beta chain is drawn from a study of PD-1 blockade in classical Hodgkin lymphoma. Findings and caveats of the study: TCR diversity rose significantly by C4D1 in CD4+ but not CD8+ cells.

Generated by immunoSEQ multiplex PCR, the TCRdb table keeps only in-frame clones and is missing some. The sample records about 37,000 clones, just over 75% being singletons. Concerning this clone: As yet, its antigen is unknown.

Per germline, CDR1 SGHNT and CDR2 YENEEA. The CDR3 length is 18 residues. V was clipped by 4 bases and J by 2 bases, with 21 bases between them. Following autologous stem cell transplantation, relapse occurred in every patient, and exposure to brentuximab vedotin varied. The sample here was peripheral blood mononuclear cells (PBMCs), taken before the second cycle of nivolumab. The origin of this receptor is a human donor with classical Hodgkin lymphoma. V is TRBV11-3 and J is TRBJ1-5; unclear D gene. DNA of the CDR3: TGTGCCAGCAGCTCAAGGCAGTCTGGGGAGGAAGGCAATCAGCCCCAGCATTTT. Protein: CASSSRQSGEEGNQPQHF.